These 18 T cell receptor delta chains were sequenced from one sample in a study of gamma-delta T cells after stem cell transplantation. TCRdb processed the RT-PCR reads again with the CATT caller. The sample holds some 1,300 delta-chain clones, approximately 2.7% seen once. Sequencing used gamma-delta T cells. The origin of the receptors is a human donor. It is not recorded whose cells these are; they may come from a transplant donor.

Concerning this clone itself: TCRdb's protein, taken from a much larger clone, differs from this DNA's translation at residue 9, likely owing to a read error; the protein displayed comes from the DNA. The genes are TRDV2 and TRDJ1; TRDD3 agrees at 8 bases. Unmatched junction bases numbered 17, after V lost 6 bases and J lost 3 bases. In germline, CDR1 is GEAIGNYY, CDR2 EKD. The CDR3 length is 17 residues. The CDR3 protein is CACNPLGDRPVADKLIF. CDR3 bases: TGTGCCTGTAACCCTTTGGGGGATCGGCCGGTGGCCGATAAACTCATCTTT.

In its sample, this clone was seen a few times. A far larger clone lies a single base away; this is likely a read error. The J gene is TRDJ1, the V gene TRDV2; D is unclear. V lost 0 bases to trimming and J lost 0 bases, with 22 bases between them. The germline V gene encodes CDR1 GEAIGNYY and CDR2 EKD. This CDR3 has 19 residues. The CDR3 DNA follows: TGTGCCTGTGACACCGTTTCCCCGGACGGCGGGCTTTACACCGATAAACTCATCTTT. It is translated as CACDTVSPDGGLYTDKLIF.

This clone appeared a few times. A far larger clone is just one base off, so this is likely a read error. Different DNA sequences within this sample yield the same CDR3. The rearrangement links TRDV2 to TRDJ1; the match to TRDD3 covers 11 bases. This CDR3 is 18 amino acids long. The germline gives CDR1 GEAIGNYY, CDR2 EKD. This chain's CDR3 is CACDALLGDRMYTDKLIF. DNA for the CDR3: TGTGCCTGTGACGCCCTACTGGGGGATAGGATGTACACCGATAAACTCATCTTC.

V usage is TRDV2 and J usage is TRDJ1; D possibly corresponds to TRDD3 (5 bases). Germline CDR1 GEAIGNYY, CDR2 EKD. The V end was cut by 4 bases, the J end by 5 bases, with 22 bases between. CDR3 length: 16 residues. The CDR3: CACDPLVVPGTDKLIF. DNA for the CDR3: TGTGCCTGTGATCCTCTCGTGGTGCCGGGGACAGATAAACTCATCTTT.

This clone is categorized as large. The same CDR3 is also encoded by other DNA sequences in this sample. DNA of the CDR3: TGTGCCTGTGACACTGTACTGGGGGACGAACCAACGTACACCGATAAACTCATCTTT. This encodes CACDTVLGDEPTYTDKLIF. The chain couples TRDV2 to TRDJ1; TRDD3 matches at 9 bases. Trimming removed 1 base from V and 0 bases from J; junction bases left unmatched: 14. This CDR3 contains 19 residues. The germline CDR1 and CDR2 sequences are GEAIGNYY and EKD.

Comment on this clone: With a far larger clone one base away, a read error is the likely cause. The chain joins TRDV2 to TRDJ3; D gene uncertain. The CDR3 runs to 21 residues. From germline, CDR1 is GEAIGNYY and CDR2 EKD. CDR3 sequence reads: CARDTFGLAGPSSWDTRQMFF. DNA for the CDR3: TGTGCCCGTGACACCTTTGGCCTGGCGGGCCCAAGCTCCTGGGACACCCGACAGATGTTTTTC.

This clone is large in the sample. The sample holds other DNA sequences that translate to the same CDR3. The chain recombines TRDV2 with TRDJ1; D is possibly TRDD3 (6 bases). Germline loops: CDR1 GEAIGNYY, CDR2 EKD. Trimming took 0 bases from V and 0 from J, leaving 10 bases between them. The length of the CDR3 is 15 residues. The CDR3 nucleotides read TGTGCCTGTGACACCTTAGTGGGGGACACCGATAAACTCATCTTT. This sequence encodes CACDTLVGDTDKLIF.

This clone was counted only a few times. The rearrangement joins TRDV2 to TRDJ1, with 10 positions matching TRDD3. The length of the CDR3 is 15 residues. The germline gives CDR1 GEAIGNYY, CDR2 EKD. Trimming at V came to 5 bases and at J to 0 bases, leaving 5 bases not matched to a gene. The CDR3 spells CACVELGDHTDKLIF. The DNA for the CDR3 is TGTGCCTGTGTCGAACTGGGGGATCACACCGATAAACTCATCTTT.

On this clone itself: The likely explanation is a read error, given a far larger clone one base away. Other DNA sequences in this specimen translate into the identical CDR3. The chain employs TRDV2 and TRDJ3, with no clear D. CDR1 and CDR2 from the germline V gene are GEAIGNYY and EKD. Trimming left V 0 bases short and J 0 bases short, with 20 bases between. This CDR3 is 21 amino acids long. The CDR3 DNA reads TGTGCCTGTGACACCTTTGGCCTGGCTGGCCCAAGCTCCTGGGACACCCGACAGATGTTTTTC. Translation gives CACDTFGLAGPSSWDTRQMFF.

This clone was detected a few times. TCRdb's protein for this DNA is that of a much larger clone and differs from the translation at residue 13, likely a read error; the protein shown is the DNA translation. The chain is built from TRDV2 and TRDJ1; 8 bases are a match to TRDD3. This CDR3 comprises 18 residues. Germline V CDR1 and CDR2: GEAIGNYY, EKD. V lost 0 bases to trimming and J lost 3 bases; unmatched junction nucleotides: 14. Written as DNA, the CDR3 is TGTGCCTGTGACACCGTCAGGCTGGGGGACAAGTACGCCGATAAACTCATCTTT. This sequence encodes CACDTVRLGDKYADKLIF.

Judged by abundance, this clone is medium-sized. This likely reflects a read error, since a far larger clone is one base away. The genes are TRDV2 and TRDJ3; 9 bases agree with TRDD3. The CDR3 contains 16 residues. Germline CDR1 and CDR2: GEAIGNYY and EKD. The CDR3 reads CARDAVLGEYTRQMFF. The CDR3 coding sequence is TGTGCCCGTGACGCCGTACTGGGGGAGTACACCCGACAGATGTTTTTC.

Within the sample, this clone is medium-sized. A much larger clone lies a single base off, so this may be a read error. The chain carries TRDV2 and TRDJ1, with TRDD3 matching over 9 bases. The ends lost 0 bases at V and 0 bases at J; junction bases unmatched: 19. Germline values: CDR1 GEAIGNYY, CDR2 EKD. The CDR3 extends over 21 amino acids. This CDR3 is CACDTVGMELGEDLYTDKLIF. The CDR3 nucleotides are TGTGCCTGTGACACCGTGGGGATGGAACTGGGGGAGGATCTGTACACCGATAAACTCATCTTT.

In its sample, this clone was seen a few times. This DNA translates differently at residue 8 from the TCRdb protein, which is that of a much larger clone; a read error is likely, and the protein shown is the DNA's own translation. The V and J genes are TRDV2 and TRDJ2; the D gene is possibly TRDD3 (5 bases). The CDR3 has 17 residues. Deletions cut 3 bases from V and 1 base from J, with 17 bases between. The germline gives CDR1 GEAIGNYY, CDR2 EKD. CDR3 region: CACDPVGNKDLTAQLFF. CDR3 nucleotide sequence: TGTGCCTGTGACCCAGTGGGGAATAAGGATTTGACAGCACAACTCTTCTTT.

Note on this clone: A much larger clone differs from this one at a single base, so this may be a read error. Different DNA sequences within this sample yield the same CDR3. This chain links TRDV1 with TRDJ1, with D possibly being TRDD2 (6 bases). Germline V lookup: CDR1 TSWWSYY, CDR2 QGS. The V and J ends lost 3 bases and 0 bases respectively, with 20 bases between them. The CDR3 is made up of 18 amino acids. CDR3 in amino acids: CALGDRLPPTRDTDKLIF. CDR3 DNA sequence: TGTGCTCTTGGGGACCGCCTTCCCCCCACTCGGGACACCGATAAACTCATCTTT.

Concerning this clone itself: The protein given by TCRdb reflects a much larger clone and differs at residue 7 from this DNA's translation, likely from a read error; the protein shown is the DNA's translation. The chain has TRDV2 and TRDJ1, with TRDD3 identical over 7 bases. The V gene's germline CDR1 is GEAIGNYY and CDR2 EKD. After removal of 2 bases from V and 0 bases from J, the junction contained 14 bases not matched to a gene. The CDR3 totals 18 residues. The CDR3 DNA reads TGTGCCTGTGACAGTCTTCACCCGACTGGGGTGTACACCGATAAACTCATCTTT. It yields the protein CACDSLHPTGVYTDKLIF.

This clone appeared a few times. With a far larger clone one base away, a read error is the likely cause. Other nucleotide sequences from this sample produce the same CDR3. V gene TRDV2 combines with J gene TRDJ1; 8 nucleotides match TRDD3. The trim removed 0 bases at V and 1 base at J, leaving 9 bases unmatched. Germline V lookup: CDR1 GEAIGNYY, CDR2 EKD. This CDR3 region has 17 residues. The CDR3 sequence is CACDTAELLGATDKLIF. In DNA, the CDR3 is TGTGCCTGTGACACCGCTGAACTACTGGGGGCCACCGATAAACTCATCTTT.

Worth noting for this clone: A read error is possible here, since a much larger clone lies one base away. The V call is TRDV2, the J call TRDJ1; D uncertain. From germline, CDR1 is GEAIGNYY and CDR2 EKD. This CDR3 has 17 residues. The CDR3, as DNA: TGTGCCCGTGACCCCGTGGGAGTACCTATATTCACCGATAAACTCATCTTT. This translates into CARDPVGVPIFTDKLIF.

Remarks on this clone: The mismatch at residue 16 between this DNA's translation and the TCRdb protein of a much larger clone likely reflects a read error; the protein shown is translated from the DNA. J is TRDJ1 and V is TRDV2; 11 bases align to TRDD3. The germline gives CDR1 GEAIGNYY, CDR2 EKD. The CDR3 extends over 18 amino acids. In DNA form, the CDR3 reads TGTGCCTGTGACACCCTCCTGGGGGATACCAAGGACACCGATAAACCCATCTTT. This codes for CACDTLLGDTKDTDKPIF.